The next 30 T cell receptor beta chains were all read from a single sample in a study of T-cell reconstitution after alpha-beta-depleted transplantation in children. Unique molecular identifiers featured in how the TCRbeta library was prepared. TCRdb analysed the PCR reads with MiXCR anew, one entry per CDR3 protein. The sample lists 350,000 to 500,000 distinct CDR3 sequences; about 40% were seen once. Source: PBMCs, taken before TCRalphabeta/CD19-depleted stem cell transplant. These receptors were taken from a girl aged 2 to 10 with aplastic anemia, due to receive a stem cell transplant.

The CDR3 nucleotides read TGTGCCAGCAGCCCAGTCCCAGATACGCAGTATTTT. This sequence encodes CASSPVPDTQYF. The chain couples TRBV9 to TRBJ2-3; no clear D gene. Trimming shortened V by 4 bases and J by 4 bases, and 7 bases separated the two germline ends. CDR3 size: 12 residues. Germline V gene lookup returns CDR1 SGDLS and CDR2 YYNGEE. Filled out from reference TRBV9 and TRBJ2-3, the complete variable domain reads DSGVTQTPKHLITATGQRVTLRCSPRSGDLSVYWYQQSLDQGLQFLIQYYNGEERAKGNILERFSAQQFPDLHSELNLSSLELGDSALYFCASSPVPDTQYFGPGTRLTVL.

The genes are TRBV5-6 and TRBJ2-1, with unresolved D. With 2 bases removed from V and 8 bases from J, the gap between germline ends came to 11 bases. Germline V gene lookup returns CDR1 SGHDT and CDR2 YYEEEE. CDR3 length equals 13 residues. The CDR3 nucleotides are TGTGCCAGCAGCTTTTGGCACCGTCATGAGCAGTTCTTC. This codes for CASSFWHRHEQFF.

The chain joins TRBV30 to TRBJ2-1, with 8 positions matching TRBD2. CDR3 length equals 18 residues. Germline V CDR1 and CDR2: GTSNPN, SVGIG (reference sequence). The trim removed 0 bases at V and 3 bases at J, leaving 13 bases unmatched. The CDR3 reads CAWSVAGASPSDYNEQFF. DNA for the CDR3: TGTGCCTGGAGTGTAGCGGGAGCCTCACCTTCCGACTACAATGAGCAGTTCTTC.

This clonotype was found many times. The chain's CDR3 is CASSPQGQLNTEAFF. The CDR3 DNA reads TGTGCCAGCAGTCCTCAGGGACAGTTAAACACTGAAGCTTTCTTT. This rearrangement joins TRBV12-3 or TRBV12-4 to TRBJ1-1; 7 bases agree with TRBD1. CDR3 size: 15 residues. The V and J ends lost 5 bases and 2 bases, in that order; junction bases with no gene match: 8.

The rearrangement joins TRBV5-1 to TRBJ2-1; D remains ambiguous. CDR1 SGHRS and CDR2 YFSETQ come from the germline V gene. CDR3 length equals 12 residues. V lost 0 bases to trimming and J lost 10 bases, with 8 bases between them. The CDR3 protein is CASSLGGWEQFF. The CDR3 DNA sequence: TGCGCCAGCAGCTTGGGGGGATGGGAGCAGTTCTTC.

This chain uses TRBV20-1 with TRBJ2-3; the D is unclear. V was trimmed by 0 bases and J by 2 bases, leaving 6 bases between them. Germline CDR1 and CDR2: DFQATT and SNEGSKA (reference sequence). This CDR3 comprises 13 residues. Here the CDR3 DNA reads TGCAGTGCTAGAGAGAGTAACACAGATACGCAGTATTTT. Translating gives CSARESNTDTQYF.

This clonotype was counted at least ten times. This chain joins TRBV12-3 or TRBV12-4 and TRBJ2-7, with 9 bases identical to TRBD1. Trimming removed 4 bases from V and 6 bases from J; junction bases left unmatched: 7. The CDR3 totals 14 residues. The DNA for the CDR3 is TGTGCCAGCAGTTCGGGACAGGGTAAGCGCGAGCAGTACTTC. Translation: CASSSGQGKREQYF.

V usage is TRBV9 and J usage is TRBJ1-6, with 9 bases aligning to TRBD1. The V segment lost 0 bases and the J segment 7 bases; nucleotides outside the gene matches: 2. Germline assignment: CDR1 SGDLS and CDR2 YYNGEE. The CDR3 length is 15 residues. The CDR3 DNA is TGTGCCAGCAGCGTAGACGGGACAGGGAATTCACCCCTCCACTTT. Its translation: CASSVDGTGNSPLHF.

The CDR3 sequence: CSARNHGGEVETQYF. Written as DNA, the CDR3 is TGCAGTGCTAGAAATCACGGCGGTGAAGTCGAGACCCAGTACTTC. This chain links TRBV20-1 with TRBJ2-5; D not certain. CDR3 length: 15 residues. The V gene lost 2 bases and the J gene lost 5 bases, with 18 bases spanning the gap. The germline V gene has CDR1 DFQATT and CDR2 SNEGSKA (reference sequence).

Comments on this clonotype: A much larger clone lies one base from this, so it may be a read error. The rearrangement uses TRBV11-2 and TRBJ2-1, with TRBD2 matching over 13 bases. Trimming removed 1 base from V and 9 bases from J; junction bases left unmatched: 12. The CDR3 runs to 18 residues. Germline CDR1 SGHAT, CDR2 FQNNGV. The CDR3 coding sequence is TGTGCCAGCAGCTTAGGGGGTCCTGGACTAGCGGGAGCGGGTGAGCAGTTCTTC. Translated: CASSLGGPGLAGAGEQFF.

In its sample, this clonotype was seen a few times. This sequence joins TRBV7-2 and TRBJ2-5; 10 positions agree with TRBD2. The CDR3 is 15 amino acids. Germline trimming cut 3 bases from V and 3 bases from J; bases unmatched to any gene: 4. Germline V gene data show CDR1 as SGHTA and CDR2 as FQGNSA. The CDR3 loop is CASSLQLAGKETQYF. Here the CDR3 DNA reads TGTGCCAGCAGCTTGCAACTAGCGGGAAAAGAGACCCAGTACTTC.

This clonotype showed up just a few times. This chain uses TRBV20-1 with TRBJ1-2; 7 bases align to TRBD1. The CDR3 contains 14 residues. Germline V gives CDR1 DFQATT, CDR2 SNEGSKA (reference sequence). V dropped 0 bases and J dropped 4; count of bases not matched to a gene: 5. This chain's CDR3 is CSARDKQGFYGYTF. CDR3 nucleotides: TGCAGTGCTAGAGATAAACAGGGGTTCTATGGCTACACCTTC.

V and J are TRBV12-3 or TRBV12-4 and TRBJ2-1; 7 positions agree with TRBD1. CDR3 length: 16 residues. J lost 4 bases, V lost 3 bases, and 9 bases had no gene match. The CDR3 loop reads CASSFPRGQEYNEQFF. The CDR3 DNA reads TGTGCCAGCAGTTTCCCCCGAGGACAGGAGTACAATGAGCAGTTCTTC.

This clonotype was seen ten or more times. The genes are TRBV3-1 and TRBJ2-1, with unresolved D. Germline V gene data show CDR1 as LGHDT and CDR2 as YNNKEL (reference sequence). The CDR3 is made up of 12 amino acids. Trimming took off 0 bases at V and 9 bases at J, with 6 bases between the two ends. As DNA, the CDR3 is TGTGCCAGCAGCCAAGATCCGAGTGAGCAGTTCTTC. Residues: CASSQDPSEQFF.

This sequence joins TRBV5-8 and TRBJ2-5, with TRBD1 matching 7 bases. The ends lost 2 bases at V and 2 bases at J; junction bases unmatched: 3. The CDR3 totals 14 residues. Germline loops: CDR1 SGHTS, CDR2 YDEGEE. As DNA, the CDR3 is TGTGCCAGCAGCTTCCGGGACAGACAAGAGACCCAGTACTTC. This codes for CASSFRDRQETQYF.

This clonotype appeared a few times. The genes are TRBV29-1 and TRBJ2-7, with a possible D match to TRBD2 (6 bases). Germline CDR1 reads SQVTM; CDR2 reads ANQGSEA. V lost 0 bases, J lost 2 bases, and 8 bases lay in between. The CDR3 totals 13 residues. The CDR3 loop is CSVEEGGPYEQYF. For the CDR3, the DNA is TGCAGCGTTGAAGAGGGGGGACCCTACGAGCAGTACTTC.

This clonotype was seen a few times. The chain couples TRBV9 to TRBJ2-2; D gene unclear. Germline assignment: CDR1 SGDLS and CDR2 YYNGEE. The CDR3 runs 13 residues. V dropped 0 bases and J dropped 7 bases, with 7 bases sitting between them. The DNA of the CDR3 is TGTGCCAGCAGCGTAGTGACGGGCGGGGAGCTGTTTTTT. This codes for CASSVVTGGELFF.

This clonotype was counted once. The J gene is TRBJ2-7, the V gene TRBV5-1; TRBD1 agrees at 10 bases. The CDR3 has 16 residues. V was clipped by 1 base and J by 4 bases; unmatched bases: 8. Looked up from germline, CDR1 is SGHRS and CDR2 is YFSETQ. The CDR3 spells CASSLNPGQGRYEQYF. CDR3 sequence (DNA): TGCGCCAGCAGCTTGAACCCGGGACAGGGGCGGTACGAGCAGTACTTC.

This chain connects TRBV20-1 to TRBJ2-7, with unresolved D. CDR1 and CDR2 from the germline V gene are DFQATT and SNEGSKA (reference sequence). The CDR3 is 14 amino acids. The V end was cut by 2 bases, the J end by 2 bases, with 13 bases between. For the CDR3, the DNA is TGCAGTGCTAGACAGGCAGCACGCCCCTACGAGCAGTACTTC. This codes for CSARQAARPYEQYF.

A few counts support this clonotype. The J gene is TRBJ2-3, the V gene TRBV29-1; D unresolved. The CDR3 runs to 11 residues. Germline assignment: CDR1 SQVTM and CDR2 ANQGSEA. Trimming removed 6 bases from V and 1 base from J, with 5 bases in between. DNA of the CDR3: TGCAGCGTGACCCGCACAGATACGCAGTATTTT. Amino acid sequence: CSVTRTDTQYF.

The chain couples TRBV6-1 to TRBJ1-1; a weak D match, TRBD1 (6 bases). This CDR3 spans 14 amino acids. Germline V CDR1 and CDR2: MNHNS, SASEGT. The V gene lost 2 bases and the J gene lost 5 bases, with 12 bases spanning the gap. The CDR3 nucleotides read TGTGCCAGCAGTGAAAGGGGGGGGGAAACTGAAGCTTTCTTT. This encodes CASSERGGETEAFF.

The chain links TRBV11-2 to TRBJ1-2; D is unresolved. Between the trimmed V and J ends, which lost 2 bases and 1 base, there was a span of 8 bases. The CDR3 consists of 14 residues. Germline CDR1 reads SGHAT; CDR2 reads FQNNGV. In nucleotides, the CDR3 is TGTGCCAGCAGCTTACGGGAGGGTAACTATGGCTACACCTTC. It translates to CASSLREGNYGYTF.

The chain employs TRBV7-6 and TRBJ2-1, with D tentatively TRBD2 (5 bases). CDR1 SGHVS and CDR2 FNYEAQ come from the germline V gene. V dropped 1 base and J dropped 9 bases, with 16 bases sitting between them. This CDR3 region has 15 residues. For the CDR3, the DNA is TGTGCCAGCAGCTTAGTACCCGGGGATCCGGGTGAGCAGTTCTTC. Translated, it gives CASSLVPGDPGEQFF.

The chain employs TRBV20-1 and TRBJ2-1; 11 bases agree with TRBD2. The V gene end was trimmed by 0 bases and the J gene end by 11 bases; junction bases not matched to a gene: 9. The CDR3 has 15 residues. Germline lookup yields CDR1 DFQATT and CDR2 SNEGSKA (reference sequence). The CDR3: CSARDKTSGIDQQFF. As DNA, the CDR3 is TGCAGTGCTAGAGATAAGACTAGCGGGATTGATCAGCAGTTCTTC.

V and J are TRBV27 and TRBJ1-4, with unresolved D. Per the germline V gene, CDR1 is MNHEY and CDR2 is SMNVEV (reference sequence). V was clipped by 2 bases and J by 2 bases, with 6 bases between them. CDR3 size: 14 residues. The CDR3 DNA reads as TGTGCCAGCAGTTTAAAGTGGACTAATGAAAAACTGTTTTTT. As protein: CASSLKWTNEKLFF.

This clonotype was seen a handful of times. The CDR3 nucleotides are TGTGCCAGCAGCCCTGAGAGGGGGGGGCAACTCTACGAGCAGTACTTC. Encoded protein: CASSPERGGQLYEQYF. The J gene is TRBJ2-7, the V gene TRBV7-9, with D possibly being TRBD2 (7 bases). Trimming removed 5 bases at V and 3 bases at J, with 20 bases between. The CDR3 totals 16 residues. Per germline, CDR1 SEHNR and CDR2 FQNEAQ (reference sequence).

Turning to this clonotype: A much larger clone lies one base from this, so it may be a read error. This chain uses TRBV12-3 or TRBV12-4 with TRBJ1-2, with D tentatively TRBD1 (5 bases). Trimming cost V 0 bases and J 4 bases, with 9 bases left between them. CDR3 length: 14 residues. For the CDR3, the DNA is TGTGCCAGCAGTTTAGCGCCCAGGGCCTATGGCTACACCTTC. Translated: CASSLAPRAYGYTF.

V gene TRBV20-1 combines with J gene TRBJ2-3; D possibly corresponds to TRBD1 (6 bases). CDR1 is DFQATT, CDR2 SNEGSKA, per germline (reference sequence). The V and J ends lost 5 bases and 1 base respectively, with 13 bases between them. The CDR3 totals 14 residues. Here the CDR3 DNA reads TGCAGTGCTGGTGAACAGGGACGCACAGATACGCAGTATTTT. This sequence encodes CSAGEQGRTDTQYF.

This clonotype was detected many times. V is TRBV28 and J is TRBJ2-1, with 12 bases matching TRBD2. Trimming removed 5 bases from V and 5 bases from J; junction bases left unmatched: 7. The V gene's germline CDR1 is MDHEN and CDR2 SYDVKM. This CDR3 contains 16 residues. Here the CDR3 reads CASSQILAGGDNEQFF. CDR3 coding DNA: TGTGCCAGCAGTCAAATTCTAGCGGGAGGGGACAATGAGCAGTTCTTC.

The V and J genes are TRBV3-1 and TRBJ2-2, with 9 bases identical to TRBD1. The CDR3 length is 17 residues. Germline assignment: CDR1 LGHDT and CDR2 YNNKEL (reference sequence). The trim removed 0 bases at V and 2 bases at J, leaving 4 bases unmatched. This CDR3 is CASSQEGTGYNTGELFF. CDR3 nucleotide sequence: TGTGCCAGCAGCCAAGAGGGGACAGGGTACAACACCGGGGAGCTGTTTTTT.